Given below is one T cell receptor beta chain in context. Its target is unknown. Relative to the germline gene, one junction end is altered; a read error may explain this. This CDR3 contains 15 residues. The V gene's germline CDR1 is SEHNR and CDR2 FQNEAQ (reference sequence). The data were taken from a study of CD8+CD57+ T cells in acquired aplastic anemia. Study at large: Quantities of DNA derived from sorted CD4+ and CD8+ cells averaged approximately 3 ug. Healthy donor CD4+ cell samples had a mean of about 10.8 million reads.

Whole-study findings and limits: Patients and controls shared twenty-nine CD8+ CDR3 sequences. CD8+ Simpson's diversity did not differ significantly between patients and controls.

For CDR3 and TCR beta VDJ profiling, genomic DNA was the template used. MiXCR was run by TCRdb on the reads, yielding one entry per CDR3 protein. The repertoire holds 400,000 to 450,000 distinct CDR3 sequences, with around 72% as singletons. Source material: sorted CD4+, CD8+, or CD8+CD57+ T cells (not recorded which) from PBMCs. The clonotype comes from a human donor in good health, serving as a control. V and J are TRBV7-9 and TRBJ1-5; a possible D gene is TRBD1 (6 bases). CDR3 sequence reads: CASSLQGHGHQPRHF. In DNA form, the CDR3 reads TGTGCCAGCAGCCTACAGGGACACGGACATCAGCCCCGGCATTTT. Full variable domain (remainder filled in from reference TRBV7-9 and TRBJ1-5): DTGVSQNPRHKITKRGQNVTFRCDPISEHNRLYWYRQTLGQGPEFLTYFQNEAQLEKSRLLSDRFSAERPKGSFSTLEIQRTEQGDSAMYLCASSLQGHGHQPRHFGDGTRLSIL.